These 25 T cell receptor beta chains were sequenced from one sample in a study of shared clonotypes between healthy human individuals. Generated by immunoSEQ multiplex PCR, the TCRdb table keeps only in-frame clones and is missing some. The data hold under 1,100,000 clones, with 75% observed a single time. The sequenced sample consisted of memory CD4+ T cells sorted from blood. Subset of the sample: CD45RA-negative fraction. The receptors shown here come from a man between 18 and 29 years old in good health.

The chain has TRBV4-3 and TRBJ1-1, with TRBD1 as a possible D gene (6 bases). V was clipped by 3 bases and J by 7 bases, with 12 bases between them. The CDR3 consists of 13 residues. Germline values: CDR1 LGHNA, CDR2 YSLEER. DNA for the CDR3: TGCGCCAGCAGCCAGTTAGGGGGGCTTGAAGCTTTCTTT. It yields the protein CASSQLGGLEAFF.

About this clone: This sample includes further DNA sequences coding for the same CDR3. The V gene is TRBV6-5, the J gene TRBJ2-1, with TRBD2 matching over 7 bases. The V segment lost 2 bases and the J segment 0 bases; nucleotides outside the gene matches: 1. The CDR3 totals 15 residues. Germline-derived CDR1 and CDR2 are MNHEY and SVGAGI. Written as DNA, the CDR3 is TGTGCCAGCAGTTACGGCGGGAGCTCCTACAATGAGCAGTTCTTC. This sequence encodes CASSYGGSSYNEQFF.

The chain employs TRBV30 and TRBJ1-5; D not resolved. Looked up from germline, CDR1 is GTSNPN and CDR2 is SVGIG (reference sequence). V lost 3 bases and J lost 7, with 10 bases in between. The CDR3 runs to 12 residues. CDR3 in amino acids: CAWSVVEQPQHF. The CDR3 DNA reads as TGTGCCTGGAGCGTCGTGGAACAGCCCCAGCATTTT.

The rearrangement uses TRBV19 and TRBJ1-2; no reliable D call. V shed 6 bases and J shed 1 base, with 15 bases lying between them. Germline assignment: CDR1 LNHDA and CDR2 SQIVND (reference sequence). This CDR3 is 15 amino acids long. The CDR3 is CASSLFEGLNYGYTF. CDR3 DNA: TGTGCCAGTAGCCTATTTGAAGGGCTTAACTATGGCTACACCTTC.

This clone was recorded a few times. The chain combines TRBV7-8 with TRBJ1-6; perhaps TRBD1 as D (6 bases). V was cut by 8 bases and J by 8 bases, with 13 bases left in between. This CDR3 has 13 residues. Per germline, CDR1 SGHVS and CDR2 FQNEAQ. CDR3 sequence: CASARGSDSPLHF. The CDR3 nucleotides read TGTGCCAGCGCCAGGGGATCGGATTCACCCCTCCACTTT.

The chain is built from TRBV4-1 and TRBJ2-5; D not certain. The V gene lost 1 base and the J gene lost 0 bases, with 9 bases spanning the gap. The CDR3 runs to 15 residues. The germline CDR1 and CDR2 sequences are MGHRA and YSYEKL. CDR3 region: CASSQGSTNQETQYF. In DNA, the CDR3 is TGCGCCAGCAGCCAAGGATCCACAAACCAAGAGACCCAGTACTTC.

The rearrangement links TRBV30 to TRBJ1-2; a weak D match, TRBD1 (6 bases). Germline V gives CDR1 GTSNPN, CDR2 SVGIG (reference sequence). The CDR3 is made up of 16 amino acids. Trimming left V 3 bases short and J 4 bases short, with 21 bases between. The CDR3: CAWSAPDSPAGYGYTF. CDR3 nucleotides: TGTGCCTGGAGCGCCCCGGACAGTCCGGCGGGCTATGGCTACACCTTC.

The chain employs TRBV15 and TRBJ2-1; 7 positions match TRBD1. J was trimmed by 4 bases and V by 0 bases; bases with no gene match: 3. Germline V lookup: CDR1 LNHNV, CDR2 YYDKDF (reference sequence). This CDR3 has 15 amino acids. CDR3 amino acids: CATSRDWGQYNEQFF. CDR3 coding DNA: TGTGCCACCAGCAGAGATTGGGGACAGTACAATGAGCAGTTCTTC.

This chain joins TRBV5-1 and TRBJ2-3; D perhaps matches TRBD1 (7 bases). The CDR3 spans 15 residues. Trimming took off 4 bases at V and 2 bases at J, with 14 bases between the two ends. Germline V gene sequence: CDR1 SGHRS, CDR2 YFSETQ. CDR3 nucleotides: TGCGCCAGCAGCAACAGGGGACTCCCCACAGATACGCAGTATTTT. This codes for CASSNRGLPTDTQYF.

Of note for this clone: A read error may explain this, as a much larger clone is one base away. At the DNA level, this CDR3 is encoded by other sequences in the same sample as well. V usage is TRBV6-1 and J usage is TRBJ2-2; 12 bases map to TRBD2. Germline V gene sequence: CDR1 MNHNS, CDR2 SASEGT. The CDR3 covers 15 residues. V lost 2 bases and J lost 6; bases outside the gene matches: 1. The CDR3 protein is CASSELAGGPGELFF. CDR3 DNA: TGTGCCAGCAGTGAACTAGCGGGGGGGCCCGGGGAGCTGTTTTTT.

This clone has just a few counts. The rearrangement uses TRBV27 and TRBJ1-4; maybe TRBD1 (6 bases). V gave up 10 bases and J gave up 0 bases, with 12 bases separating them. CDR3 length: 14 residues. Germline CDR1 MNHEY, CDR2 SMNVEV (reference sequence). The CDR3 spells CATGRTATNEKLFF. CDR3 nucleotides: TGTGCCACTGGGCGGACAGCAACTAATGAAAAACTGTTTTTT.

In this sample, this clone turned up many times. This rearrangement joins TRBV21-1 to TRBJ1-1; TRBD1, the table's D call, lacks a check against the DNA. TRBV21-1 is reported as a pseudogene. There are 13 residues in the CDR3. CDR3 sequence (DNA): TGTGCCAGCAGCAAAGACCGACAAACTGAAGCTTTCTTT. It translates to CASSKDRQTEAFF.

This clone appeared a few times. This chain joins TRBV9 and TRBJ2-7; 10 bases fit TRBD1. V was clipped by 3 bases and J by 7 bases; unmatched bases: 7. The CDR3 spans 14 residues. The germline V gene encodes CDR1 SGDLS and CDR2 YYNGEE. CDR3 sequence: CASSARQGAGEQYF. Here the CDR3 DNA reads TGTGCCAGCAGCGCCCGACAGGGGGCGGGAGAGCAGTACTTC.

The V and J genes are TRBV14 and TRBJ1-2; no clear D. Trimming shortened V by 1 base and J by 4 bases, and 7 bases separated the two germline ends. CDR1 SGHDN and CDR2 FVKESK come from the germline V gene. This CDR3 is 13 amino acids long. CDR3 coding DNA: TGTGCCAGCAGCCAAGGAGGAACCTATGGCTACACCTTC. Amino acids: CASSQGGTYGYTF.

CDR3 nucleotides: TGTGCCATCAGTGAGTCTCTAGCGCATTCCTACAATGAGCAGTTCTTC. The encoded protein is CAISESLAHSYNEQFF. V usage is TRBV10-3 and J usage is TRBJ2-1, with D perhaps matching TRBD2 (6 bases). V gave up 0 bases and J gave up 1 base, with 10 bases separating them. Germline loops: CDR1 ENHRY, CDR2 SYGVKD. This CDR3 spans 16 amino acids.

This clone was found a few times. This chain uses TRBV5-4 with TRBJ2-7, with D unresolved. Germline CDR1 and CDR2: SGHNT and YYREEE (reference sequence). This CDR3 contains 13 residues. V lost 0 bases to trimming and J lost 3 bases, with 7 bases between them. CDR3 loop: CASSLDRHYEQYF. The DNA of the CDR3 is TGTGCCAGCAGCTTGGACCGCCACTACGAGCAGTACTTC.

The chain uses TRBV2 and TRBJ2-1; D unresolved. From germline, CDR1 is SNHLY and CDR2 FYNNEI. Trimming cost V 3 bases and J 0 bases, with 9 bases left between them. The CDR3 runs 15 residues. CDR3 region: CASSDEKGSYNEQFF. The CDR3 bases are TGTGCCAGCAGTGATGAGAAGGGCTCCTACAATGAGCAGTTCTTC.

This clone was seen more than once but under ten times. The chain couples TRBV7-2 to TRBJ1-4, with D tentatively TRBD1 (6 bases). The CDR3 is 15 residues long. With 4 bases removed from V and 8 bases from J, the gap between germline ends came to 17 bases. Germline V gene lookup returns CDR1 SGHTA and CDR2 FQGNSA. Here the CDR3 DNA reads TGTGCCAGCAGCTCCGAGGGGAGACAGGAAGAAAAACTGTTTTTT. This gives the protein CASSSEGRQEEKLFF. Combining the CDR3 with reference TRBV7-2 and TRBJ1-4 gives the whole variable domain GAGVSQSPSNKVTEKGKDVELRCDPISGHTALYWYRQSLGQGLEFLIYFQGNSAPDKSGLPSDRFSAERTGGSVSTLTIQRTQQEDSAVYLCASSSEGRQEEKLFFGSGTQLSVL.

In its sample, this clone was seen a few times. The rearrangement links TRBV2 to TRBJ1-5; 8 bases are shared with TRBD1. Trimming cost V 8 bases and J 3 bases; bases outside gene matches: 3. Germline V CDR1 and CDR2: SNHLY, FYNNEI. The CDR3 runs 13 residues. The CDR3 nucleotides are TGTGCCAGCGGGACAGGCCTCAATCAGCCCCAGCATTTT. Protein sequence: CASGTGLNQPQHF.

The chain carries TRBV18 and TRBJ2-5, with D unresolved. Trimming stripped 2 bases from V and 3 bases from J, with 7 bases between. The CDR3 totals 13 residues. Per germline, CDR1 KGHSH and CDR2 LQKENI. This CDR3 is CASSPWVKETQYF. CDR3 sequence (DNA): TGTGCCAGCTCACCATGGGTGAAAGAGACCCAGTACTTC.

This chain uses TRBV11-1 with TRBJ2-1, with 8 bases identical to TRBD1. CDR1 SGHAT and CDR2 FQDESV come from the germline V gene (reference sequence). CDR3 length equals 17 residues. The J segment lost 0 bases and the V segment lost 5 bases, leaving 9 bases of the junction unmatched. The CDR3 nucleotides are TGTGCCAGCAGCGTAGGGACAGGTAAAAGCTCCTACAATGAGCAGTTCTTC. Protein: CASSVGTGKSSYNEQFF.

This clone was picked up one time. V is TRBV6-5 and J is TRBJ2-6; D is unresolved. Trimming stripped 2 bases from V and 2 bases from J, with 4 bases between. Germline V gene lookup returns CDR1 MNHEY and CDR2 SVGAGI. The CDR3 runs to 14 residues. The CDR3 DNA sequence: TGTGCCAGCAGTTACAGTACTGGGGCCAACGTCCTGACTTTC. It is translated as CASSYSTGANVLTF.

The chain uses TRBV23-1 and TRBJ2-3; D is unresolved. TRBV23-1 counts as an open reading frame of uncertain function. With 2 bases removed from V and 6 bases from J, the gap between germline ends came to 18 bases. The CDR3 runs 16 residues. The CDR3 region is CASSQSQVITRDTQYF. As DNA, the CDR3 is TGCGCCAGCAGTCAAAGTCAGGTTATAACGAGGGATACGCAGTATTTT.

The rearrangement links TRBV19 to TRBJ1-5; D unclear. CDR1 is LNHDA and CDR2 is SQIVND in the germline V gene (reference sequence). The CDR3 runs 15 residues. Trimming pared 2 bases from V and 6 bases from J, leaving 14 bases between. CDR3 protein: CASSIIGAGGQPQHF. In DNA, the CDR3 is TGTGCCAGTAGTATAATCGGCGCGGGCGGTCAGCCCCAGCATTTT.

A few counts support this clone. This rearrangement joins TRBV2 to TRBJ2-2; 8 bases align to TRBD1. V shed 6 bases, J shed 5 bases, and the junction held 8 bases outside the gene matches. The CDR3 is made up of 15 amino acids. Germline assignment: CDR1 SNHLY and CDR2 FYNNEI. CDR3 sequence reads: CASRGQAAGTGELFF. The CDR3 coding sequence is TGTGCCAGCAGGGGACAGGCGGCCGGGACCGGGGAGCTGTTTTTT.